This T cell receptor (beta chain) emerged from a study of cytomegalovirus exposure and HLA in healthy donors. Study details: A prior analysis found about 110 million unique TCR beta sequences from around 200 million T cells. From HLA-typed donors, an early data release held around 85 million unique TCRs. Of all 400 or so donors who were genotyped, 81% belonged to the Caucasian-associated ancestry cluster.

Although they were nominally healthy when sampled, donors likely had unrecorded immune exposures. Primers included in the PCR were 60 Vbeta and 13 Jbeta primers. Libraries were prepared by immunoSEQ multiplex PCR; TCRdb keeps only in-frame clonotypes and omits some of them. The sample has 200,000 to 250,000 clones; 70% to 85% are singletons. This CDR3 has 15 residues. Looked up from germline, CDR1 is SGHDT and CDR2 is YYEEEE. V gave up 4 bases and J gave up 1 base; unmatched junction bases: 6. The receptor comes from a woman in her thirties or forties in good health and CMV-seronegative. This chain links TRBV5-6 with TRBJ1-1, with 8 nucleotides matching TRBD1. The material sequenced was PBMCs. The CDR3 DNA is TGTGCCAGCAGCCCGACAGGGGCCGAGAACACTGAAGCTTTCTTT. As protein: CASSPTGAENTEAFF.